The next 10 T cell receptor beta chains were all read from a single sample in a study of cytomegalovirus exposure and HLA in healthy donors. Produced via immunoSEQ multiplex PCR; TCRdb's table is partial and in-frame only. The sample has roughly 75,000 clones, approximately 94% seen once. Sequenced material: PBMCs. The receptors here all came from a man aged 18 to 29 in good health and CMV-seropositive.

This chain links TRBV30 with TRBJ2-3; 14 bases are a match to TRBD2. The CDR3 contains 17 residues. With 4 bases clipped from V and 2 bases from J, the junction kept 8 bases outside the gene matches. Germline V CDR1 and CDR2: GTSNPN, SVGIG (reference sequence). CDR3 amino acids: CAWTTPGLAGDTDTQYF. CDR3 nucleotides: TGTGCCTGGACCACCCCGGGACTAGCGGGGGACACAGATACGCAGTATTTT.

The genes are TRBV4-1 and TRBJ2-7; TRBD2 matches at 11 bases. Germline V lookup: CDR1 MGHRA, CDR2 YSYEKL. The ends lost 0 bases at V and 0 bases at J; junction bases unmatched: 7. This CDR3 is 18 amino acids long. Here the CDR3 reads CASSQDPASGGSSYEQYF. DNA of the CDR3: TGCGCCAGCAGCCAAGATCCGGCTAGCGGGGGGAGCTCCTACGAGCAGTACTTC.

The chain carries TRBV9 and TRBJ1-5; D is undetermined. Germline V gives CDR1 SGDLS, CDR2 YYNGEE. There are 13 residues in the CDR3. V lost 2 bases and J lost 4, with 7 bases in between. This CDR3 is CASSVGSNQPQHF. The CDR3, as DNA: TGTGCCAGCAGCGTCGGGAGTAATCAGCCCCAGCATTTT.

The rearrangement joins TRBV29-1 to TRBJ2-5; D is possibly TRBD2 (6 bases). Trimming shortened V by 0 bases and J by 3 bases, and 11 bases separated the two germline ends. The CDR3 sequence is 14 residues long. Germline lookup yields CDR1 SQVTM and CDR2 ANQGSEA. The chain's CDR3 is CSVEDSGVEETQYF. The CDR3 nucleotides read TGCAGCGTTGAAGATTCGGGGGTGGAAGAGACCCAGTACTTC.

The genes are TRBV9 and TRBJ2-1; a possible D gene is TRBD2 (6 bases). The V end lost 6 bases, the J end lost 9 bases, and 19 bases lay between the germline ends. The length of the CDR3 is 14 residues. Germline CDR1 SGDLS, CDR2 YYNGEE. In nucleotides, the CDR3 is TGTGCCAGCACCAGCTCTGGAGGGGTGGGTGAGCAGTTCTTC. Its translation is CASTSSGGVGEQFF. Based on the CDR3 plus reference TRBV9 and TRBJ2-1, the full variable domain is DSGVTQTPKHLITATGQRVTLRCSPRSGDLSVYWYQQSLDQGLQFLIQYYNGEERAKGNILERFSAQQFPDLHSELNLSSLELGDSALYFCASTSSGGVGEQFFGPGTRLTVL.

The rearrangement uses TRBV4-1 and TRBJ2-3, with D possibly TRBD2 on 6 matching bases. From germline, CDR1 is MGHRA and CDR2 YSYEKL. The V and J ends lost 0 bases and 2 bases respectively, with 15 bases between them. The CDR3 is 17 residues long. The CDR3 loop is CASSQDIGGTYTDTQYF. The CDR3 DNA follows: TGCGCCAGCAGCCAAGATATCGGCGGGACCTACACAGATACGCAGTATTTT.

The J gene is TRBJ2-2, the V gene TRBV27; TRBD1 matches at 7 bases. Germline V gene data show CDR1 as MNHEY and CDR2 as SMNVEV (reference sequence). J was trimmed by 4 bases and V by 7 bases; bases with no gene match: 12. The CDR3 contains 16 residues. For the CDR3, the DNA is TGTGCCAGCACCCCGAGACAGGGTCGAGTCACCGGGGAGCTGTTTTTT. Translating it yields CASTPRQGRVTGELFF.

The chain employs TRBV25-1 and TRBJ2-7, with D unclear. The CDR3 is made up of 12 amino acids. Germline V gives CDR1 MGHDK, CDR2 SYGVNS. Trimming took 1 base from V and 7 from J, leaving 8 bases between them. CDR3 in amino acids: CASSESPREQYF. The CDR3 region has the DNA TGTGCCAGCAGTGAATCTCCCAGGGAGCAGTACTTC.

The chain carries TRBV11-2 and TRBJ1-1; no clear D. Germline lookup yields CDR1 SGHAT and CDR2 FQNNGV. This CDR3 spans 17 amino acids. The V end was cut by 2 bases, the J end by 1 base, with 17 bases between. Here the CDR3 DNA reads TGTGCCAGCAGCTTACGGGATAAAGGGTTAAGGAACACTGAAGCTTTCTTT. It encodes CASSLRDKGLRNTEAFF.

The chain employs TRBV4-1 and TRBJ1-2; possible D gene TRBD1, 5 bases. The CDR3 spans 17 residues. Germline V gene lookup returns CDR1 MGHRA and CDR2 YSYEKL. V shed 2 bases and J shed 3 bases, with 19 bases lying between them. CDR3: CASSQIQLRQTDYGYTF. The CDR3 DNA reads as TGCGCCAGCAGCCAAATACAACTAAGACAGACAGACTATGGCTACACCTTC.